Listed here are 8 T cell receptor beta chains from one sample, sequenced in a study of beta chain features in type 1 diabetes. The authors reverse transcribed all of the isolated RNA, so sequencing captured expressed TCRB transcripts. Using immunoSEQ multiplex PCR, the repertoire was profiled, and TCRdb retains in-frame clones only, with some absent. Of about 320,000 clones listed, approximately 14% are singletons. The sequencing sample was made of central memory CD4+ T cells from blood. The receptors derive from a man under 40 in good health.

The chain has TRBV21-1 and TRBJ2-1. TRBV21-1 is a listed pseudogene. This CDR3 region has 17 residues. CDR3 sequence reads: CASSKGHLAVWVNEQFF. The DNA for the CDR3 is TGTGCCAGCAGCAAAGGTCATCTTGCCGTCTGGGTCAATGAGCAGTTCTTC.

The chain joins TRBV30 to TRBJ2-3, with D hard to call. The CDR3 covers 13 residues. Germline V gene lookup returns CDR1 GTSNPN and CDR2 SVGIG (reference sequence). The V end was cut by 1 base, the J end by 1 base, with 6 bases between. CDR3 in amino acids: CAWSGGGTDTQYF. The CDR3 bases are TGTGCCTGGAGTGGAGGAGGCACAGATACGCAGTATTTT.

The rearrangement uses TRBV19 and TRBJ1-1; TRBD1 agrees at 9 bases. Germline CDR1 LNHDA, CDR2 SQIVND (reference sequence). The CDR3 is 18 residues long. V trimming: 2 bases; J trimming: 6 bases; junction bases outside the gene matches: 16. For the CDR3, the DNA is TGTGCCAGTAGTATAATTCCCCATGGACAGGGGACGATGCCTGAAGCTTTCTTT. Amino acid sequence: CASSIIPHGQGTMPEAFF.

This clone has only a few counts. This CDR3 is CASSPQGDPDYGYTF. The CDR3, as DNA: TGTGCCAGCAGTCCCCAGGGTGATCCTGATTATGGCTACACCTTC. This rearrangement joins TRBV28 to TRBJ1-2, with D perhaps matching TRBD1 (5 bases). With 5 bases removed from V and 5 bases from J, the gap between germline ends came to 18 bases. The CDR3 has 15 residues. The germline V gene encodes CDR1 MDHEN and CDR2 SYDVKM.

This chain links TRBV6-5 with TRBJ2-7, with TRBD1 matching over 10 bases. Germline V gene lookup returns CDR1 MNHEY and CDR2 SVGAGI. The CDR3 has 13 amino acids. The V and J ends lost 5 bases and 7 bases, in that order; junction bases with no gene match: 5. Here the CDR3 reads CASSEWTGGEQYF. CDR3 DNA: TGTGCCAGCAGTGAGTGGACAGGGGGGGAGCAGTACTTC.

This clone was seen a handful of times. Other DNA sequences in the same sample also yield this CDR3. V is TRBV6-5 and J is TRBJ2-5, with D perhaps matching TRBD1 (6 bases). V gave up 6 bases and J gave up 4 bases, with 9 bases separating them. This CDR3 is built from 12 residues. CDR1 is MNHEY, CDR2 SVGAGI, per germline. CDR3 DNA: TGTGCCAGCAGCCAAGGGGGAGAGACCCAGTACTTC. Its protein product is CASSQGGETQYF.

The chain has TRBV27 and TRBJ2-2; no definite D call. The CDR3 extends over 13 amino acids. The V end was cut by 3 bases, the J end by 4 bases, with 6 bases between. CDR1 is MNHEY and CDR2 is SMNVEV in the germline V gene (reference sequence). The DNA of the CDR3 is TGTGCCAGCAGTTTTTGGCCCACCGGGGAGCTGTTTTTT. Translating gives CASSFWPTGELFF.

V and J are TRBV18 and TRBJ2-2; D gene ambiguous. The CDR3 length is 14 residues. The V gene's germline CDR1 is KGHSH and CDR2 LQKENI. The V and J ends lost 0 bases and 4 bases respectively, with 6 bases between them. CDR3 sequence (DNA): TGTGCCAGCTCACCACCGTTCGGCACCGGGGAGCTGTTTTTT. Translated, it gives CASSPPFGTGELFF.